This TCR beta chain was found in a study of control samples from healthy donors and cancer patients. The repertoire was sequenced with immunoSEQ multiplex PCR; TCRdb's copy has only in-frame clones and lacks some. The table includes approximately 150,000 clones, approximately 93% detected once. V was cut by 4 bases and J by 2 bases, with 6 bases left in between. Germline V CDR1 and CDR2: SEHNR, FQNEAQ (reference sequence). There are 13 residues in the CDR3. The chain has TRBV7-9 and TRBJ1-3; D remains ambiguous. Sequencing was carried out using blood. The TCR originated in a man aged 18 to 30 in good health. The chain's CDR3 is CASSSGAGNTIYF. For the CDR3, the DNA is TGTGCCAGCAGCTCAGGAGCTGGAAACACCATATATTTT.